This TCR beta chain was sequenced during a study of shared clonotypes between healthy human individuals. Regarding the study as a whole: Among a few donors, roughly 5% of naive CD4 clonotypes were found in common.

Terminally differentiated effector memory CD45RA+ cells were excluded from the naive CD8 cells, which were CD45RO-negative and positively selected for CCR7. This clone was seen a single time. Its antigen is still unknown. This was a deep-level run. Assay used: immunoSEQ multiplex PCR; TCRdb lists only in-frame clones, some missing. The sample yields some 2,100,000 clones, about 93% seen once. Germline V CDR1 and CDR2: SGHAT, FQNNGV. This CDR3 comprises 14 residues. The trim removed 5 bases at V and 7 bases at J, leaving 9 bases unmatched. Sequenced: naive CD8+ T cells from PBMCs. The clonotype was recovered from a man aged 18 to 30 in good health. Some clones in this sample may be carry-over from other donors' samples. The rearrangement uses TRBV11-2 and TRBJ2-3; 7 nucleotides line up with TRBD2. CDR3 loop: CASSSPGGLYTQYF. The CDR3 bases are TGTGCCAGCAGCAGCCCGGGAGGATTGTATACGCAGTATTTT. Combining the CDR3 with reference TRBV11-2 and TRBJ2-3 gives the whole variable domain EAGVAQSPRYKIIEKRQSVAFWCNPISGHATLYWYQQILGQGPKLLIQFQNNGVVDDSQLPKDRFSAERLKGVDSTLKIQPAKLEDSAVYLCASSSPGGLYTQYFGPGTRLTVL.